This TCR beta chain was sequenced in a study of T cell responses to AZD1222 COVID-19 vaccine. Points from the study as a whole: At 160-218 and 743-854, vaccine-associated CD4 TCRs were dominant, and they spanned spike. Repertoires in all cases were sampled only once the peak T cell response had passed.

V was trimmed by 1 base and J by 0 bases, leaving 8 bases between them. This CDR3 has 15 amino acids. Germline lookup yields CDR1 SGHRS and CDR2 YFSETQ. Turning to this clone: Its matching antigen is unknown.

Method: immunoSEQ multiplex PCR; TCRdb's copy keeps in-frame clones and lacks some. The table records about 78,000 clones, 90% of them present only once. The chain couples TRBV5-1 to TRBJ1-3; D gene ambiguous. This sample comprised peripheral blood, obtained 28 days after the second AZD1222 dose. The clonotype was recovered from an adult who received the AZD1222 COVID-19 vaccine. CDR3 bases: TGCGCCAGCAGCTTGAACGGCTTCTCTGGAAACACCATATATTTT. Translation gives CASSLNGFSGNTIYF.